Each of the 30 T cell receptor beta chains below was sequenced from the same sample in a study of T cell repertoires in cytomegalovirus infection. One entry per CDR3 protein results from TCRdb running MiXCR on the reads. The repertoire holds around 550,000 distinct CDR3 sequences, about 26% seen once, with roughly an eighth in the top ten. Sequencing was done on a sample of PBMCs. These receptors all stem from a human donor in good health (CMV status not recorded). Some clones in this sample may be carry-over from other donors' samples.

This clonotype has only a few counts. This chain links TRBV2 with TRBJ2-1; TRBD2 matches 14 bases. The length of the CDR3 is 14 residues. V lost 6 bases to trimming and J lost 9 bases; unmatched junction nucleotides: 4. Germline V gene sequence: CDR1 SNHLY, CDR2 FYNNEI. The CDR3, as DNA: TGTGCCAGCAGGGGACTAGCGGGAGCTTCTGAGCAGTTCTTC. Translation gives CASRGLAGASEQFF.

This clonotype was recorded a few times. The rearrangement links TRBV28 to TRBJ1-4, with 9 bases matching TRBD1. Germline V gene lookup returns CDR1 MDHEN and CDR2 SYDVKM. The CDR3 extends over 17 amino acids. The ends lost 6 bases at V and 2 bases at J; junction bases unmatched: 10. CDR3 in amino acids: CASSLNRGQGTNEKLFF. For the CDR3, the DNA is TGTGCCAGCAGCCTCAACAGGGGGCAGGGGACTAATGAAAAACTGTTTTTT.

This clonotype has just a few counts. The rearrangement uses TRBV7-2 and TRBJ1-1; perhaps TRBD1 as D (6 bases). The germline V gene encodes CDR1 SGHTA and CDR2 FQGNSA. V was shortened by 2 bases and J by 1 base, with 11 bases between the two germline ends. The CDR3 runs 15 residues. The CDR3 here is CASSLYGGTNTEAFF. The CDR3 DNA is TGTGCCAGCAGCTTATATGGGGGCACGAACACTGAAGCTTTCTTT.

This chain connects TRBV6-5 to TRBJ1-4; possibly TRBD1 for D (5 bases). Germline loops: CDR1 MNHEY, CDR2 SVGAGI. Trimming removed 6 bases at V and 3 bases at J, with 17 bases between. The CDR3 consists of 16 residues. CDR3 amino acids: CASSPLQGRANEKLFF. In nucleotides, the CDR3 is TGTGCCAGCAGCCCCCTCCAGGGCAGAGCTAATGAAAAACTGTTTTTT.

This clonotype was found many times. The rearrangement joins TRBV7-9 to TRBJ1-2; TRBD1 agrees at 8 bases. There are 14 residues in the CDR3. The V segment lost 6 bases and the J segment 5 bases; nucleotides outside the gene matches: 8. Looked up from germline, CDR1 is SEHNR and CDR2 is FQNEAQ (reference sequence). CDR3 in amino acids: CASSSGGPIYGYTF. CDR3 nucleotide sequence: TGTGCCAGCAGTTCAGGGGGCCCCATATATGGCTACACCTTC.

The chain employs TRBV11-1 and TRBJ1-2; D is uncertain. CDR3 size: 14 residues. V lost 5 bases, J lost 2 bases, and 12 bases lay in between. Germline lookup yields CDR1 SGHAT and CDR2 FQDESV (reference sequence). For the CDR3, the DNA is TGTGCCAGCAGCCGAACCACTGAAAACTATGGCTACACCTTC. It specifies CASSRTTENYGYTF.

Only a few counts were recorded for this clonotype. The gene calls are TRBV11-2 and TRBJ2-3; 8 positions agree with TRBD2. V was clipped by 3 bases and J by 3 bases; unmatched bases: 2. Germline V gene sequence: CDR1 SGHAT, CDR2 FQNNGV. The CDR3 is 14 residues long. This CDR3 is CASSFGLATDTQYF. The CDR3 nucleotides are TGTGCCAGCAGCTTTGGACTAGCAACAGATACGCAGTATTTT.

This clonotype was found once. V gene TRBV28 combines with J gene TRBJ1-4; D is ambiguous. CDR1 is MDHEN and CDR2 is SYDVKM in the germline V gene. Deletions cut 1 base from V and 5 bases from J, with 5 bases between. The CDR3 loop spans 13 amino acids. This chain's CDR3 is CASSLYRNEKLFF. The DNA for the CDR3 is TGTGCCAGCAGTTTATACCGAAATGAAAAACTGTTTTTT.

The rearrangement joins TRBV5-6 to TRBJ2-6; 7 nucleotides line up with TRBD1. J gave up 3 bases and V 5 bases, and 11 bases lay outside the gene matches. The CDR3 covers 17 residues. Germline CDR1 is SGHDT and CDR2 is YYEEEE. CDR3 sequence: CASRERRGPGGANVLTF. CDR3 bases: TGTGCCAGCAGAGAACGAAGGGGGCCGGGTGGGGCCAACGTCCTGACTTTC.

This clonotype was seen a few times. This chain uses TRBV7-2 with TRBJ2-1; TRBD2 matches 11 bases. Unmatched junction bases numbered 7, after V lost 5 bases and J lost 7 bases. Germline CDR1 reads SGHTA; CDR2 reads FQGNSA. This CDR3 is built from 15 residues. CDR3: CASSTSGSNYNEQFF. CDR3 sequence (DNA): TGTGCCAGCAGCACTAGCGGGAGTAATTATAATGAGCAGTTCTTC.

This clonotype has ten or more counts. The CDR3 nucleotides are TGTGCCAGCAGCTTACAGGGCGCCGAGACCCAGTACTTC. Translation: CASSLQGAETQYF. The chain links TRBV7-2 to TRBJ2-5; weak D call: TRBD1 (5 bases). Trimming left V 2 bases short and J 5 bases short, with 9 bases between. From germline, CDR1 is SGHTA and CDR2 FQGNSA. The CDR3 runs 13 residues.

This clonotype was seen a handful of times. This chain joins TRBV5-4 and TRBJ1-1; possibly TRBD1 for D (6 bases). The CDR3 sequence is 16 residues long. Germline assignment: CDR1 SGHNT and CDR2 YYREEE (reference sequence). Trimming took off 4 bases at V and 6 bases at J, with 22 bases between the two ends. CDR3 protein: CASSANRQVIGAEAFF. CDR3 in DNA: TGTGCCAGCAGCGCAAACCGACAGGTAATCGGCGCTGAAGCTTTCTTT. Full variable domain (missing parts from reference TRBV5-4 and TRBJ1-1): ETGVTQSPTHLIKTRGQQVTLRCSSQSGHNTVSWYQQALGQGPQFIFQYYREEENGRGNFPPRFSGLQFPNYSSELNVNALELDDSALYLCASSANRQVIGAEAFFGQGTRLTVV.

This clonotype was observed a handful of times. V and J are TRBV4-2 and TRBJ1-4; TRBD1 might be the D (5 bases). V was trimmed by 0 bases and J by 8 bases, leaving 13 bases between them. The CDR3 extends over 15 amino acids. Germline V gene lookup returns CDR1 LGHNA and CDR2 YNFKEQ. The CDR3 is CASSQDLGTLEKLFF. The CDR3 DNA is TGTGCCAGCAGCCAAGATCTGGGGACCCTGGAAAAACTGTTTTTT.

J is TRBJ1-5 and V is TRBV6-2 or TRBV6-3; D unclear. Trimming left V 5 bases short and J 4 bases short, with 9 bases between. Per germline, CDR1 MNHEY and CDR2 SVGEGT. CDR3 length equals 13 residues. The CDR3 DNA reads as TGTGCCAGCAGTCCCTGGTTAAATCAGCCCCAGCATTTT. Translated: CASSPWLNQPQHF.

The chain couples TRBV5-1 to TRBJ2-7, with D perhaps matching TRBD1 or TRBD2 (5 bases each). The CDR3 contains 14 residues. Trimming stripped 5 bases from V and 0 bases from J, with 12 bases between. Germline V lookup: CDR1 SGHRS, CDR2 YFSETQ. DNA of the CDR3: TGCGCCAGCAGAAGGGACGACAACTCCTACGAGCAGTACTTC. Its translation: CASRRDDNSYEQYF.

The chain couples TRBV19 to TRBJ2-1; 9 bases are shared with TRBD2. CDR1 LNHDA and CDR2 SQIVND come from the germline V gene (reference sequence). CDR3 length equals 18 residues. V lost 3 bases to trimming and J lost 0 bases; unmatched junction nucleotides: 9. The CDR3 DNA reads as TGTGCCAGTAGTATCGGGCCTAGCGGGATAGGCTCCTACAATGAGCAGTTCTTC. Encoded protein: CASSIGPSGIGSYNEQFF.

In this sample, this clonotype turned up many times. J is TRBJ2-7 and V is TRBV7-8; possible D gene TRBD2, 5 bases. This CDR3 is 16 amino acids long. Deletions cut 1 base from V and 1 base from J, with 14 bases between. The germline V gene encodes CDR1 SGHVS and CDR2 FQNEAQ. DNA of the CDR3: TGTGCCAGCAGCTTAGAGGTAGCCGGGAATTCCTACGAGCAGTACTTC. Translated, it gives CASSLEVAGNSYEQYF.

This clonotype came up a few times. The chain recombines TRBV7-2 with TRBJ2-3, with TRBD2 matching 13 bases. Germline CDR1 and CDR2: SGHTA and FQGNSA. The ends lost 4 bases at V and 5 bases at J; junction bases unmatched: 6. CDR3 length: 16 amino acids. The chain's CDR3 is CASSYGLAGVRDTQYF. CDR3 nucleotides: TGTGCCAGCAGCTACGGACTAGCGGGAGTAAGAGATACGCAGTATTTT.

This clonotype came up many times. This chain connects TRBV7-9 to TRBJ2-1, with D possibly being TRBD1 (5 bases). Germline CDR1 is SEHNR and CDR2 is FQNEAQ (reference sequence). The CDR3 spans 14 residues. V lost 5 bases and J 7 bases, leaving 15 bases between the germline ends. The CDR3 here is CASSLTGFRNEQFF. The CDR3 nucleotides are TGTGCCAGCAGCCTTACAGGATTCCGAAATGAGCAGTTCTTC. The full variable domain, in which reference TRBV7-9 and TRBJ2-1 provide the parts outside the CDR3, is DTGVSQNPRHKITKRGQNVTFRCDPISEHNRLYWYRQTLGQGPEFLTYFQNEAQLEKSRLLSDRFSAERPKGSFSTLEIQRTEQGDSAMYLCASSLTGFRNEQFFGPGTRLTVL.

The table lists this clonotype with a count of one. The genes are TRBV12-3 or TRBV12-4 and TRBJ2-7, with D perhaps TRBD1 (7 bases). Trimming left V 6 bases short and J 0 bases short, with 9 bases between. CDR3 size: 13 residues. The CDR3 sequence is CASSRGASYEQYF. The DNA of the CDR3 is TGTGCCAGCAGCAGGGGGGCCTCCTACGAGCAGTACTTC.

The rearrangement joins TRBV29-1 to TRBJ2-5; 12 bases line up with TRBD2. The germline gives CDR1 SQVTM, CDR2 ANQGSEA. Trimming removed 5 bases from V and 1 base from J; junction bases left unmatched: 8. This CDR3 region has 16 residues. The CDR3 nucleotides are TGCAGCGTTCCCTCACTAGCGGGGGGATTCCAAGAGACCCAGTACTTC. Its translation: CSVPSLAGGFQETQYF.

This clonotype was found many times. The J gene is TRBJ2-7, the V gene TRBV7-6, with a possible D match to TRBD1 (6 bases). CDR1 and CDR2 from the germline V gene are SGHVS and FNYEAQ. CDR3 length equals 12 residues. Deletions cut 8 bases from V and 5 bases from J, with 13 bases between. CDR3 sequence (DNA): TGTGCCAGCTCTGGGGGCGAAAACGAGCAGTACTTC. Amino acids: CASSGGENEQYF.

In its sample, this clonotype was seen a few times. The chain combines TRBV4-1 with TRBJ2-1; no firm D call. Per germline, CDR1 MGHRA and CDR2 YSYEKL. V was trimmed by 0 bases and J by 7 bases, leaving 4 bases between them. The CDR3 covers 12 residues. The CDR3 here is CASSQDWNEQFF. CDR3 nucleotides: TGCGCCAGCAGCCAAGATTGGAATGAGCAGTTCTTC.

This clonotype occurred many times. The chain combines TRBV6-2 or TRBV6-3 with TRBJ1-1; TRBD1 aligns across 7 bases. This CDR3 is built from 15 residues. The V gene's germline CDR1 is MNHEY and CDR2 SVGEGT. V was pared by 5 bases and J by 4 bases, with 10 bases of the junction left unmatched. The CDR3 sequence is CASSTGVISVTEAFF. CDR3 DNA sequence: TGTGCCAGCAGTACAGGGGTCATCTCGGTCACTGAAGCTTTCTTT.

This clonotype was detected only once. The chain links TRBV9 to TRBJ2-1; 7 bases match TRBD2. This CDR3 comprises 13 residues. Germline V lookup: CDR1 SGDLS, CDR2 YYNGEE. The V and J ends lost 4 bases and 7 bases, in that order; junction bases with no gene match: 5. Here the CDR3 reads CASSRWGGNEQFF. DNA of the CDR3: TGTGCCAGCAGCCGCTGGGGGGGGAATGAGCAGTTCTTC.

This clonotype was seen a single time. The chain recombines TRBV6-2 or TRBV6-3 with TRBJ2-3; D perhaps matches TRBD1 (5 bases). This CDR3 contains 14 residues. The germline V gene encodes CDR1 MNHEY and CDR2 SVGEGT. The V end was cut by 7 bases, the J end by 7 bases, with 18 bases between. The CDR3 protein is CASKLGPASYTQYF. CDR3 DNA sequence: TGTGCCAGCAAATTGGGGCCGGCGTCTTATACGCAGTATTTT.

V gene TRBV20-1 combines with J gene TRBJ2-7; the D gene is possibly TRBD2 (7 bases). CDR1 and CDR2 (germline): DFQATT, SNEGSKA (reference sequence). The CDR3 is made up of 16 amino acids. V lost 1 base, J lost 6 bases, and 22 bases lay in between. CDR3 region: CSARVVNRRGGSEQYF. The CDR3 nucleotides read TGCAGTGCTAGAGTAGTCAACCGTAGGGGGGGGAGCGAGCAGTACTTC.

The V gene is TRBV19, the J gene TRBJ2-7, with 9 nucleotides matching TRBD1. V lost 5 bases to trimming and J lost 0 bases; unmatched junction nucleotides: 8. The CDR3 has 16 residues. Germline-derived CDR1 and CDR2 are LNHDA and SQIVND (reference sequence). Written as DNA, the CDR3 is TGTGCCAGTAGTGGGTACCGGGACAGGGCCTCCTACGAGCAGTACTTC. Translated, it gives CASSGYRDRASYEQYF.

This clonotype was detected many times. The rearrangement links TRBV7-2 to TRBJ1-2; D uncertain. V was cut by 2 bases and J by 6 bases, with 10 bases left in between. The CDR3 runs 13 residues. Germline values: CDR1 SGHTA, CDR2 FQGNSA. The CDR3 loop reads CASSLSPADGYTF. The CDR3 DNA sequence: TGTGCCAGCAGCTTATCACCGGCGGATGGCTACACCTTC.

The DNA for the CDR3 is TGTGCCAGCAGTGAGAGACAGGGACAGGTAACCGGGGAGCTGTTTTTT. Translating gives CASSERQGQVTGELFF. V and J are TRBV9 and TRBJ2-2; 8 bases agree with TRBD1. The germline gives CDR1 SGDLS, CDR2 YYNGEE. Trimming cost V 5 bases and J 5 bases; bases outside gene matches: 11. This CDR3 contains 16 residues.